This T cell receptor (beta chain) was captured by sequencing in a study of monozygotic twins with cystic fibrosis. Study-wide results and limits: Clonality was generally low (median roughly 0.01), higher in the most severe patients.

There are 16 residues in the CDR3. V was pared by 1 base and J by 3 bases, with 3 bases of the junction left unmatched. CDR1 and CDR2 from the germline V gene are SEHNR and FQNEAQ (reference sequence). The repertoire was sequenced with immunoSEQ multiplex PCR; TCRdb's copy has only in-frame clones and lacks some. The top ten clones hold 0.15% to 0.2% of a sample with 34,000 or so clones, about 89% of them seen once. Concerning this clone: Its antigen is as yet unknown.

The sample comprised blood. The V gene is TRBV7-9, the J gene TRBJ1-4; TRBD1 agrees at 9 bases. The clonotype was recovered from a boy between 2 and 10 years old with cystic fibrosis. The CDR3 protein is CASSLGTGVSNEKLFF. The CDR3 coding sequence is TGTGCCAGCAGCTTAGGGACAGGGGTCTCTAATGAAAAACTGTTTTTT.